This T cell receptor beta chain emerged from a study of post-analysis software for immune sequencing data. cDNA libraries for TCR beta contained unique molecular identifiers. TCRdb passed the PCR reads through MiXCR, listing each CDR3 protein once. The repertoire includes about 160,000 distinct CDR3 sequences, around 34% of them detected once, and 25% to 35% sits in the top ten. General study results and limits: Significantly decreased normalized Chao1 diversity was recorded for multiple sclerosis patients relative to controls. The five TRBV segments detected at higher frequency in patients than in controls included TRBV5-6, TRBV5-1 and TRBV20-1.

This clonotype appeared many times. Its antigen is unidentified. Germline assignment: CDR1 MDHEN and CDR2 SYDVKM. The V and J ends lost 5 bases and 5 bases, in that order; junction bases with no gene match: 7. The CDR3 consists of 14 residues. The clonotype comes from a girl aged 5 to 17 with multiple sclerosis. The V call is TRBV28, the J call TRBJ2-7; 9 bases fit TRBD1. The sequenced sample was blood, obtained after autologous hematopoietic stem cell transplantation. The CDR3: CASSGGTGTDEQYF. The CDR3 nucleotides are TGTGCCAGCAGTGGAGGGACAGGGACCGACGAGCAGTACTTC. The entire variable domain, with the rest obtained from reference TRBV28 and TRBJ2-7, is as follows: DVKVTQSSRYLVKRTGEKVFLECVQDMDHENMFWYRQDPGLGLRLIYFSYDVKMKEKGDIPEGYSVSREKKERFSLILESASTNQTSMYLCASSGGTGTDEQYFGPGTRLTVT.